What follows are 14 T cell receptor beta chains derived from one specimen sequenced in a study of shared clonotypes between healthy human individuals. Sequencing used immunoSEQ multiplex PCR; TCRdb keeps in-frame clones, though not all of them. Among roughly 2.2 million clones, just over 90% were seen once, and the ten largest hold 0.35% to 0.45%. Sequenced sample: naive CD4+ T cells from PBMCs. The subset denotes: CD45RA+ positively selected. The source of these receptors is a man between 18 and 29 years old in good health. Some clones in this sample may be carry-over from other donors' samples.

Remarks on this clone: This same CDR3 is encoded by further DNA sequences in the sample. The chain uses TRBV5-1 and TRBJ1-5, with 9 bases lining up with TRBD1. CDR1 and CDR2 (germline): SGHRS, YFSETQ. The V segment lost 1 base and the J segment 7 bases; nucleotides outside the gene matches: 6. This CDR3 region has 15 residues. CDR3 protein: CASSLSGQGGQPQHF. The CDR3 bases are TGCGCCAGCAGCTTGTCGGGACAGGGAGGACAGCCCCAGCATTTT. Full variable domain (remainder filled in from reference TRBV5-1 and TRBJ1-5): KAGVTQTPRYLIKTRGQQVTLSCSPISGHRSVSWYQQTPGQGLQFLFEYFSETQRNKGNFPGRFSGRQFSNSRSEMNVSTLELGDSALYLCASSLSGQGGQPQHFGDGTRLSIL.

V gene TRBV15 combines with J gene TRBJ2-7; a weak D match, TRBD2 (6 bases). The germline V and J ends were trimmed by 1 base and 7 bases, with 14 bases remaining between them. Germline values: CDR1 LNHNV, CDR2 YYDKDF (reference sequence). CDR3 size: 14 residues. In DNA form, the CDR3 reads TGTGCCACCAGCAGAGGCATGGGAGGAGCGGAGCAGTACTTC. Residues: CATSRGMGGAEQYF.

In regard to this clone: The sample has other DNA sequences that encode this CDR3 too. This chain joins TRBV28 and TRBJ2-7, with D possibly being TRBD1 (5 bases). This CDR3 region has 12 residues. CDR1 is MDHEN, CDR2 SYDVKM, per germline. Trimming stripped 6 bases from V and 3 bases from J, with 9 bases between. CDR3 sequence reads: CASSPDSYEQYF. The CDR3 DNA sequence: TGTGCCAGCAGCCCCGACAGCTACGAGCAGTACTTC.

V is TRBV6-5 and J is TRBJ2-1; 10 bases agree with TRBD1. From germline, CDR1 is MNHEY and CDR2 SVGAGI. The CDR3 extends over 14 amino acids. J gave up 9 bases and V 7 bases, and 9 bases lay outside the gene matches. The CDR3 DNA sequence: TGTGCCAGCAACACCGGGACAGGGGCGCGTGAGCAGTTCTTC. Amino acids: CASNTGTGAREQFF.

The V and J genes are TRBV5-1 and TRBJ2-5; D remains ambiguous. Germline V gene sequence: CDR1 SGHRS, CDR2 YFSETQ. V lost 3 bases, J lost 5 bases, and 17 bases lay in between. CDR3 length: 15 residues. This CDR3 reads CASSSLNPTEETQYF. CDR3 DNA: TGCGCCAGCAGCTCCCTCAACCCAACTGAGGAGACCCAGTACTTC.

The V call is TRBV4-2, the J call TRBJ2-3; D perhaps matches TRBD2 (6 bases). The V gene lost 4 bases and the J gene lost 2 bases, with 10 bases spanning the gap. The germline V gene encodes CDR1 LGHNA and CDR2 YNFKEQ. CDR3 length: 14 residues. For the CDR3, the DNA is TGTGCCAGCAGCCCGGGACTCTTCACAGATACGCAGTATTTT. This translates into CASSPGLFTDTQYF.

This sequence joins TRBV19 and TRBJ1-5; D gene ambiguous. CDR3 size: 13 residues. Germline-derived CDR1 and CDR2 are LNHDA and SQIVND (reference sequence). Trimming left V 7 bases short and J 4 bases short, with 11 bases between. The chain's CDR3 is CASNGQFNQPQHF. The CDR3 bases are TGTGCCAGTAATGGGCAGTTTAATCAGCCCCAGCATTTT.

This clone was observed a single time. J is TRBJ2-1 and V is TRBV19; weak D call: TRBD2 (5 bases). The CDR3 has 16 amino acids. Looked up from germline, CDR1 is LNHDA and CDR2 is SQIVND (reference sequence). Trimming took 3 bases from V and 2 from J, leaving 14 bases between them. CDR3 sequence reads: CASSILSAVTYNEQFF. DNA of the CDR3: TGTGCCAGTAGTATTCTATCAGCGGTCACCTACAATGAGCAGTTCTTC.

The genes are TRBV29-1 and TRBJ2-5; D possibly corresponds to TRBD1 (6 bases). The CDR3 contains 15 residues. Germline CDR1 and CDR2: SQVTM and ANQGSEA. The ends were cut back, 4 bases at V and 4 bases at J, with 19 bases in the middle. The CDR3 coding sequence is TGCAGCGTTGTTTCAGGGGCGAAGTATGGAGAGACCCAGTACTTC. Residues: CSVVSGAKYGETQYF.

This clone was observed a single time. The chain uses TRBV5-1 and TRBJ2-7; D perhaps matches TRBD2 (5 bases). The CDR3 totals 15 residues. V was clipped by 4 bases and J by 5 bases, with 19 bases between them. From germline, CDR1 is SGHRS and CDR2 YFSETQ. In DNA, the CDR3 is TGCGCCAGCAGCGGAGCGGCGGTAGGGAGCAACGAGCAGTACTTC. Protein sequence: CASSGAAVGSNEQYF. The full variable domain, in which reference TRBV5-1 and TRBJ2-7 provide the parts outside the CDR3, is KAGVTQTPRYLIKTRGQQVTLSCSPISGHRSVSWYQQTPGQGLQFLFEYFSETQRNKGNFPGRFSGRQFSNSRSEMNVSTLELGDSALYLCASSGAAVGSNEQYFGPGTRLTVT.

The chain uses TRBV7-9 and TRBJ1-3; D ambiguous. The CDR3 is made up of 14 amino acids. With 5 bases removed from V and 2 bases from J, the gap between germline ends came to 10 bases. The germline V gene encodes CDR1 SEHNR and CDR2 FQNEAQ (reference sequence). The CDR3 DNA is TGTGCCAGCAGCGTCGCGGGTCCTGGAAACACCATATATTTT. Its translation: CASSVAGPGNTIYF.

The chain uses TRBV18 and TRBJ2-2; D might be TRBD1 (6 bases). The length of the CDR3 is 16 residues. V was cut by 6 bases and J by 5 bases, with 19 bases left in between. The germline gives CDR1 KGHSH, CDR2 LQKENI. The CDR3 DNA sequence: TGTGCCAGCTCCCCATCCTCAGGGGCAGGGACCGGGGAGCTGTTTTTT. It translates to CASSPSSGAGTGELFF. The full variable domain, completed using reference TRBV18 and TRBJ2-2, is NAGVMQNPRHLVRRRGQEARLRCSPMKGHSHVYWYRQLPEEGLKFMVYLQKENIIDESGMPKERFSAEFPKEGPSILRIQQVVRGDSAAYFCASSPSSGAGTGELFFGEGSRLTVL.

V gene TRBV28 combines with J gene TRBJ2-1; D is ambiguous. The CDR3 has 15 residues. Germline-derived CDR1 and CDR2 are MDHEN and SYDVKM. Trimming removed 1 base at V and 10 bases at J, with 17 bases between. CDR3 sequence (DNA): TGTGCCAGCAGTTTATCGGTCCAGCTCGCCTACGAGCAGTTCTTC. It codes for CASSLSVQLAYEQFF.

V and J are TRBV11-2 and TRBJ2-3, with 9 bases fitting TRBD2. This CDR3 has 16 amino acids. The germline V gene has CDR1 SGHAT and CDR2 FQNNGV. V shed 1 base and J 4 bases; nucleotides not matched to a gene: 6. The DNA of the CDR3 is TGTGCCAGCAGCTTAGTAGCGGGGGCGCTCGCAGATACGCAGTATTTT. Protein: CASSLVAGALADTQYF.